This T cell receptor beta chain was identified in a study of cytomegalovirus exposure and HLA in healthy donors. For the study at large: Both the 120 or so validation repertoires and the roughly 620 first-cohort repertoires used the same platform, as reported by a later analysis. General observations from the study: Specific recognition of CMV antigens was confirmed in vitro for a few chains (all CMV-associated). TCR clusters originating in the first cohort tended to co-occur in the 120 validation repertoires, according to a later analysis. Researchers counted 164 TCR beta chains as cytomegalovirus-associated.

As to this clone: Its antigen is not identified.

The protocol was immunoSEQ multiplex PCR, while the TCRdb copy is restricted to in-frame clones and leaves out a portion. Of some 130,000 clones in the sample, almost 85% were seen once. The receptor was isolated from a man aged 25 to 45 in good health and CMV-seropositive. Sequencing was done on a sample of PBMCs.

CDR3 region: CASSTGRGDTEAFF. The DNA of the CDR3 is TGTGCCAGTAGCACAGGGAGGGGCGACACTGAAGCTTTCTTT. V is TRBV19 and J is TRBJ1-1; D possibly corresponds to TRBD1 (6 bases). CDR3 length: 14 amino acids. The ends were cut back, 6 bases at V and 3 bases at J, with 14 bases in the middle. Germline V gives CDR1 LNHDA, CDR2 SQIVND (reference sequence).